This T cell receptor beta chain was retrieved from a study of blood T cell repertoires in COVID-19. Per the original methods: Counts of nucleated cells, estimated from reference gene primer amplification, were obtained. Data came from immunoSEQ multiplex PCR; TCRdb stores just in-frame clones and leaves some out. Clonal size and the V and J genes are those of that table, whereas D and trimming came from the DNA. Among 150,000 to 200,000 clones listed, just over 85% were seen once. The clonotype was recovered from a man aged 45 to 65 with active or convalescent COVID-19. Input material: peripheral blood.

The chain's CDR3 is CSVGQGADTQYF. For the CDR3, the DNA is TGCAGCGTTGGACAGGGGGCAGATACGCAGTATTTT. This chain connects TRBV29-1 to TRBJ2-3, with 9 bases aligning to TRBD1. Trimming at V came to 4 bases and at J to 4 bases, leaving 0 bases not matched to a gene. CDR1 is SQVTM, CDR2 ANQGSEA, per germline. The CDR3 is made up of 12 amino acids.